A single sample is the source of the 8 T cell receptor beta chains below, sequenced in a study of liver allograft versus peripheral blood T cells. Study information: Graft-liver T cell receptor repertoires were compared against recipient peripheral blood repertoires.

TCRdb passed the reads through MiXCR, listing each CDR3 protein once. The sample records about 10,000 distinct CDR3 sequences, about 23% being singletons. The receptors were sampled from a human patient who had a liver transplant. The T cells may partly be graft donor cells.

This clonotype is classed as medium-sized (0.01 to 0.1%). The CDR3 sequence: CASSLVVGDSGGYTF. As DNA, the CDR3 is TGTGCCAGCTCACTGGTAGTGGGGGATTCGGGCGGCTACACCTTC. The J gene is TRBJ1-2, the V gene TRBV18, with D possibly matching TRBD1 (5 bases). The CDR3 sequence is 15 residues long. Trimming left V 4 bases short and J 8 bases short, with 20 bases between. Germline V gives CDR1 KGHSH, CDR2 LQKENI.

The chain is built from TRBV12-3 or TRBV12-4 and TRBJ1-1; D might be TRBD1 (5 bases). V was shortened by 2 bases and J by 11 bases, with 12 bases between the two germline ends. The CDR3 loop spans 12 amino acids. The CDR3 protein is CASSLWRGPAFF. DNA for the CDR3: TGTGCCAGCAGTTTATGGCGGGGACCGGCTTTCTTT.

The chain couples TRBV5-5 to TRBJ1-6, with no clear D. Germline CDR1 SGHKS, CDR2 YYEKEE (reference sequence). The CDR3 contains 15 residues. Trimming took off 1 base at V and 7 bases at J, with 12 bases between the two ends. In DNA form, the CDR3 reads TGTGCCAGCAGCTTGTCCCCGAGACCCAATTCACCCCTCCACTTT. Encoded protein: CASSLSPRPNSPLHF.

The V gene is TRBV19, the J gene TRBJ2-7; D remains unclear. Germline CDR1 LNHDA, CDR2 SQIVND (reference sequence). Trimming cost V 6 bases and J 0 bases, with 12 bases left between them. The CDR3 covers 14 residues. This CDR3 reads CASRDDRSSYEQYF. The DNA for the CDR3 is TGTGCCAGTAGAGACGATAGGAGCTCCTACGAGCAGTACTTC.

This clonotype is medium-sized (0.01 to 0.1%) within its sample. This rearrangement joins TRBV10-3 to TRBJ1-3, with D perhaps TRBD1 (5 bases). Trimming took 4 bases from V and 5 from J, leaving 12 bases between them. This CDR3 has 14 residues. The V gene's germline CDR1 is ENHRY and CDR2 SYGVKD. The CDR3 region has the DNA TGTGCCATCAGTGGAGGTCAGGGAAGAAACACCATATATTTT. Its protein is CAISGGQGRNTIYF.

The CDR3 nucleotides are TGTGCCAGCAGCTTGGACAGGGGCGCAGATACGCAGTATTTT. Amino acids: CASSLDRGADTQYF. The chain carries TRBV7-9 and TRBJ2-3; 9 bases fit TRBD1. The CDR3 extends over 14 amino acids. V was pared by 3 bases and J by 4 bases, with 2 bases of the junction left unmatched. Germline CDR1 reads SEHNR; CDR2 reads FQNEAQ (reference sequence).

Concerning this clonotype itself: A junction boundary mismatches the germline segment, possibly from a read error. The rearrangement uses TRBV12-3 or TRBV12-4 and TRBJ2-2; 7 bases are shared with TRBD2. This CDR3 contains 13 residues. CDR3 nucleotides: TGTGCCAGCAGTCTAGCGGCTCCCGGGGAGCTGTTTTTT. Its protein product is CASSLAAPGELFF.

This clonotype is medium-sized in the sample. J is TRBJ1-5 and V is TRBV6-2 or TRBV6-3; possible D gene TRBD1, 5 bases. The CDR3 has 16 residues. Germline V gene data show CDR1 as MNHEY and CDR2 as SVGEGT. The V and J ends lost 7 bases and 2 bases respectively, with 18 bases between them. CDR3 amino acids: CASNDLQVFGNQPQHF. The CDR3, as DNA: TGTGCCAGCAACGATCTACAGGTTTTTGGCAATCAGCCCCAGCATTTT.